A single sample gave rise to the 25 T cell receptor beta chains below, sequenced in a study of T-cell memory formation after mild COVID-19. MiXCR was run by TCRdb on the 5' RACE reads, yielding one entry per CDR3 protein. The data hold 35,000 to 50,000 distinct CDR3 sequences, with around 6.1% observed a single time. The sample was PBMCs or a T cell subset sorted from them (not recorded which). All receptors derive from an adult who had mild COVID-19 (a few samples of this study predate the infection). Cell type and time point are not known.

This clonotype was seen a few times. The chain combines TRBV9 with TRBJ2-5; D gene unclear. Germline CDR1 SGDLS, CDR2 YYNGEE. The CDR3 has 13 residues. With 0 bases removed from V and 3 bases from J, the gap between germline ends came to 6 bases. CDR3 nucleotide sequence: TGTGCCAGCAGCGTAGCCAAGGAAGAGACCCAGTACTTC. Its protein is CASSVAKEETQYF.

This clonotype was counted at least ten times. V gene TRBV29-1 combines with J gene TRBJ2-5; D is undetermined. The V gene's germline CDR1 is SQVTM and CDR2 ANQGSEA. The CDR3 runs 12 residues. Between the trimmed V and J ends, which lost 4 bases and 5 bases, there was a span of 11 bases. In DNA form, the CDR3 reads TGCAGCGTTGTGAGGTCCTATGAGACCCAGTACTTC. This codes for CSVVRSYETQYF.

The chain carries TRBV6-1 and TRBJ2-3; D is unresolved. The CDR3 extends over 15 amino acids. Trimming stripped 1 base from V and 0 bases from J, with 8 bases between. Germline-derived CDR1 and CDR2 are MNHNS and SASEGT. DNA for the CDR3: TGTGCCAGCAGTGAAGAAGCGTATAGCACAGATACGCAGTATTTT. As protein: CASSEEAYSTDTQYF.

This sequence joins TRBV5-4 and TRBJ2-5, with TRBD1 matching over 9 bases. Trimming cost V 4 bases and J 4 bases; bases outside gene matches: 8. The CDR3 has 15 residues. Germline lookup yields CDR1 SGHNT and CDR2 YYREEE (reference sequence). The CDR3 region has the DNA TGTGCCAGCAGCCCAACGGGACAGGGAGGAGAGACCCAGTACTTC. This translates into CASSPTGQGGETQYF.

This clonotype was observed at least ten times. The V call is TRBV5-1, the J call TRBJ2-1; weak D call: TRBD1 (7 bases). The V end lost 0 bases, the J end lost 2 bases, and 12 bases lay between the germline ends. The CDR3 sequence is 16 residues long. CDR1 SGHRS and CDR2 YFSETQ come from the germline V gene. The CDR3 is CASSLAQGGTYNEQFF. The CDR3, as DNA: TGCGCCAGCAGCTTGGCCCAGGGGGGTACCTACAATGAGCAGTTCTTC.

This clonotype has only a few counts. The CDR3 region is CASSVALDTQYF. The CDR3 DNA reads as TGTGCCAGCAGCGTAGCTTTGGATACGCAGTATTTT. The chain recombines TRBV9 with TRBJ2-3; D remains ambiguous. This CDR3 has 12 amino acids. V lost 0 bases, J lost 6 bases, and 5 bases lay in between. Germline assignment: CDR1 SGDLS and CDR2 YYNGEE.

This clonotype has only a few counts. The V call is TRBV3-1, the J call TRBJ1-4; 9 nucleotides align to TRBD1. Trimming removed 4 bases from V and 6 bases from J; junction bases left unmatched: 6. CDR3 length: 15 residues. Per the germline V gene, CDR1 is LGHDT and CDR2 is YNNKEL (reference sequence). The CDR3 DNA sequence: TGTGCCAGCAGCCCAACAGGGGGCACAGATGAAAAACTGTTTTTT. Amino acids: CASSPTGGTDEKLFF.

This clonotype was seen only a few times. The gene calls are TRBV4-3 and TRBJ1-2; no reliable D call. This CDR3 has 15 residues. The V end was cut by 0 bases, the J end by 6 bases, with 14 bases between. Germline assignment: CDR1 LGHNA and CDR2 YSLEER. The CDR3 loop is CASSQDLGVANGYTF. The CDR3 bases are TGCGCCAGCAGCCAAGATCTTGGGGTGGCTAATGGCTACACCTTC.

This clonotype was seen many times. V is TRBV7-9 and J is TRBJ2-3, with 7 bases identical to TRBD2. The CDR3 length is 15 residues. Trimming cost V 5 bases and J 3 bases; bases outside gene matches: 8. Germline V lookup: CDR1 SEHNR, CDR2 FQNEAQ (reference sequence). The CDR3 sequence: CASSRKLAPTDTQYF. CDR3 nucleotides: TGTGCCAGCAGCCGAAAACTAGCGCCGACAGATACGCAGTATTTT.

This clonotype was counted only a few times. The chain links TRBV29-1 to TRBJ1-2; weak D call: TRBD1 (6 bases). CDR1 SQVTM and CDR2 ANQGSEA come from the germline V gene. The CDR3 runs 18 residues. V was cut by 0 bases and J by 4 bases, with 24 bases left in between. As DNA, the CDR3 is TGCAGCGTTGAAGAGGAACAGGGATTACACTCAATGGGCTATGGCTACACCTTC. It encodes CSVEEEQGLHSMGYGYTF.

This clonotype was seen only once. The CDR3 reads CASSAWGVNTGELFF. CDR3 in DNA: TGTGCCAGCAGTGCGTGGGGCGTAAACACCGGGGAGCTGTTTTTT. V gene TRBV12-3 or TRBV12-4 combines with J gene TRBJ2-2, with D possibly matching TRBD1 (5 bases). V was clipped by 5 bases and J by 2 bases, with 12 bases between them. The CDR3 loop spans 15 amino acids.

This clonotype was seen repeatedly, ten times or more. The chain joins TRBV3-1 to TRBJ1-2, with TRBD1 as a possible D gene (6 bases). V gave up 4 bases and J gave up 4 bases, with 19 bases separating them. CDR1 LGHDT and CDR2 YNNKEL come from the germline V gene (reference sequence). The CDR3 sequence is 16 residues long. This chain's CDR3 is CASSRTAHAGSYGYTF. The CDR3 bases are TGTGCCAGCAGCCGGACAGCCCATGCGGGATCCTATGGCTACACCTTC.

This clonotype was found many times. The V call is TRBV6-5, the J call TRBJ2-3; 10 bases are shared with TRBD2. The CDR3 runs to 16 residues. CDR1 is MNHEY, CDR2 SVGAGI, per germline. The ends lost 5 bases at V and 0 bases at J; junction bases unmatched: 5. The CDR3 is CASSPERGGSTDTQYF. DNA for the CDR3: TGTGCCAGCAGTCCTGAGCGGGGGGGAAGCACAGATACGCAGTATTTT.

This clonotype was counted many times. The chain uses TRBV5-1 and TRBJ2-5; D not resolved. Trimming stripped 4 bases from V and 7 bases from J, with 20 bases between. The CDR3 totals 15 residues. Germline V CDR1 and CDR2: SGHRS, YFSETQ. This CDR3 reads CASSRRTVDSGTQYF. DNA of the CDR3: TGCGCCAGCAGCCGCCGGACGGTAGATTCAGGGACCCAGTACTTC.

This clonotype was seen at least ten times. This chain joins TRBV12-3 or TRBV12-4 and TRBJ2-3; no clear D. The CDR3 extends over 13 amino acids. Trimming pared 5 bases from V and 5 bases from J, leaving 11 bases between. DNA of the CDR3: TGTGCCAGCAGTCCGCTTCAGCGAGATACGCAGTATTTT. Protein: CASSPLQRDTQYF.

This clonotype was counted many times. The chain is built from TRBV25-1 and TRBJ1-4, with unresolved D. This CDR3 region has 13 residues. Deletions cut 4 bases from V and 8 bases from J, with 11 bases between. CDR1 is MGHDK and CDR2 is SYGVNS in the germline V gene. The chain's CDR3 is CASSAHGAEKLFF. CDR3 sequence (DNA): TGTGCCAGCAGTGCCCATGGCGCAGAAAAACTGTTTTTT.

The table lists this clonotype with a few counts. The rearrangement links TRBV7-2 to TRBJ2-2; 7 bases line up with TRBD2. After removal of 1 base from V and 6 bases from J, the junction contained 5 bases not matched to a gene. Germline assignment: CDR1 SGHTA and CDR2 FQGNSA. CDR3 length equals 15 residues. Here the CDR3 DNA reads TGTGCCAGCAGCTTAGAAGTCGGACTAGCCGGGGAGCTGTTTTTT. Translated: CASSLEVGLAGELFF.

This clonotype was observed at least ten times. The chain carries TRBV3-1 and TRBJ2-1; TRBD1 agrees at 9 bases. V lost 5 bases and J lost 0; bases outside the gene matches: 2. From germline, CDR1 is LGHDT and CDR2 YNNKEL (reference sequence). CDR3 size: 15 residues. CDR3 bases: TGTGCCAGCAGCAAGGACAGGGGCTCCTACAATGAGCAGTTCTTC. Translation gives CASSKDRGSYNEQFF.

This clonotype was recorded many times. CDR3 coding DNA: TGTGCCAGTAGTAAGAGCGGGACCTCGGAGACCCAGTACTTC. Translated, it gives CASSKSGTSETQYF. The V call is TRBV19, the J call TRBJ2-5, with 7 bases lining up with TRBD2. CDR1 and CDR2 (germline): LNHDA, SQIVND (reference sequence). The CDR3 length is 14 residues. The ends lost 4 bases at V and 5 bases at J; junction bases unmatched: 7.

This clonotype appeared a few times. J is TRBJ2-1 and V is TRBV4-2; maybe TRBD2 (7 bases). This CDR3 has 16 residues. Trimming shortened V by 4 bases and J by 5 bases, and 18 bases separated the two germline ends. Germline V gene data show CDR1 as LGHNA and CDR2 as YNFKEQ. The CDR3 region has the DNA TGTGCCAGCAGCCCTAGGGGAGGGGAGGGGGACAATGAGCAGTTCTTC. Encoded protein: CASSPRGGEGDNEQFF.

This clonotype occurred many times. The chain recombines TRBV30 with TRBJ2-1; TRBD2 aligns across 13 bases. The V segment lost 3 bases and the J segment 8 bases; nucleotides outside the gene matches: 16. The CDR3 sequence is 18 residues long. Germline V CDR1 and CDR2: GTSNPN, SVGIG (reference sequence). The CDR3, as DNA: TGTGCCTGGAGCGGGAGAGTAGGACTAGCGGGAGCCCGGGATGAGCAGTTCTTC. It translates to CAWSGRVGLAGARDEQFF.

The table lists this clonotype with a few counts. The CDR3 region has the DNA TGTGCCAGCAGCCTGCGACTCCGCGATACGCAGTATTTT. This sequence encodes CASSLRLRDTQYF. The V call is TRBV7-2, the J call TRBJ2-3, with D unresolved. Between the trimmed V and J ends, which lost 5 bases and 6 bases, there was a span of 12 bases. CDR3 size: 13 residues. Germline lookup yields CDR1 SGHTA and CDR2 FQGNSA.

This clonotype was found many times. V is TRBV12-3 or TRBV12-4 and J is TRBJ1-1; D gene ambiguous. Between the trimmed V and J ends, which lost 2 bases and 3 bases, there was a span of 10 bases. The CDR3 extends over 14 amino acids. CDR3 amino acids: CASSLMTDHTEAFF. The CDR3 DNA reads as TGTGCCAGCAGTTTAATGACGGATCACACTGAAGCTTTCTTT.

This clonotype was counted only a few times. V usage is TRBV3-1 and J usage is TRBJ1-3; TRBD1 aligns across 8 bases. The CDR3 is 16 residues long. The V gene's germline CDR1 is LGHDT and CDR2 YNNKEL (reference sequence). With 1 base clipped from V and 6 bases from J, the junction kept 8 bases outside the gene matches. Written as DNA, the CDR3 is TGTGCCAGCAGCCAAGGGAGGCCAGGGGGCAAAAACACCATATATTTT. Translating it yields CASSQGRPGGKNTIYF.

This clonotype was counted between two and nine times. CDR3 DNA sequence: TGTGCCAGCAGCAAAGGCCACGACGAGCAGTACTTC. It yields the protein CASSKGHDEQYF. The chain employs TRBV21-1 and TRBJ2-7. TRBV21-1 counts as a pseudogene. The CDR3 is 12 amino acids.